This T cell receptor (beta chain) was retrieved from a study of shared clonotypes between healthy human individuals. The overall study: Each donor's CD4 naive and CD4 memory cells filled three plates apiece, CD8 naive two, and CD8 memory one.

Study-level findings and limits: The low donor count limited represented genetic and exposure-history diversity. Generally, naive subsets (rather than memory subsets) showed larger estimated richness. Across a handful of donors, naive CD4 shared roughly 5%, naive CD8 more than 3%, memory CD4 roughly 2.2%, memory CD8 0.4%.

To note about this clone: Its specificity is not known.

CD8 cells regarded as naive lacked CD45RO, were positively chosen for CCR7, and omitted terminally differentiated effector memory CD45RA+ cells. Data came from immunoSEQ multiplex PCR; TCRdb stores just in-frame clones and leaves some out. This table holds fewer than 1 million clones, about 97% found once. Sample: naive CD8+ T cells sorted from blood. This receptor was identified in a man aged 30 to 39 in good health.

For the CDR3, the DNA is TGCGCCAGCAGCCAAGATGCTCGTGGGTCTGGAAACACCATATATTTT. It specifies CASSQDARGSGNTIYF. This chain connects TRBV4-3 to TRBJ1-3; D ambiguous. From germline, CDR1 is LGHNA and CDR2 YSLEER. The CDR3 sequence is 16 residues long. V dropped 0 bases and J dropped 1 base, with 10 bases sitting between them.